This TCR beta chain comes out of a study of T cells in Graves' hyperthyroidism and ophthalmopathy. Study background: Initial diagnosis, before any treatment, was when peripheral blood was collected. Study outcomes and limitations: Ophthalmopathy got predicted by the model a median approximately 6.3 months before its onset.

The CDR3 is made up of 15 amino acids. V dropped 0 bases and J dropped 4 bases, with 10 bases sitting between them. Germline V gene data show CDR1 as SGHRS and CDR2 as YFSETQ. Absence of ophthalmopathy progression within 18 months defined stable Graves' hyperthyroidism. The diagnostic basis comprised clinical symptoms, serum thyroxine and TRAb, thyroid ultrasound and orbital computed tomography. This clonotype has a count of ten or more. The antigen remains undetermined. Regions amplified from RNA transcripts were the TCR beta CDR3 regions. The HTBI primer set was used in a first-round RT-PCR of the TCR CDR3. Each CDR3 protein gets one entry after TCRdb re-called the multiplex PCR reads with MiXCR. The sample shows a few hundred thousand distinct CDR3 sequences, less than 25% of them seen only once.

The chain joins TRBV5-1 to TRBJ1-4; possibly TRBD1 for D (6 bases). The sequenced sample was blood. This receptor was obtained from a man aged 18 to 29 with Graves' hyperthyroidism. CDR3 sequence (DNA): TGCGCCAGCAGCTTGGGCCAGGGGTTTAATGAAAAACTGTTTTTT. Amino acid sequence: CASSLGQGFNEKLFF.